This T cell receptor (beta chain) was sequenced for a study of blood T cell repertoires in COVID-19. About the study: Sites in the United States, Italy and Spain provided acute and convalescent COVID-19 samples.

Repertoires were generated with immunoSEQ multiplex PCR, while TCRdb's copy carries only in-frame clones and drops some. The data hold roughly 64,000 clones, with 70% to 90% observed a single time. Trimming stripped 4 bases from V and 2 bases from J, with 9 bases between. The CDR3 consists of 14 residues. CDR1 MNHNY and CDR2 SVGAGI come from the germline V gene (reference sequence). The sequence came from a man in his forties with acute or convalescent COVID-19. The rearrangement uses TRBV6-6 and TRBJ1-5; D is unresolved. Sequenced input: peripheral blood. Here the CDR3 reads CASSLLQGNQPQHF. The CDR3 DNA sequence: TGTGCCAGCAGTTTGCTTCAGGGCAATCAGCCCCAGCATTTT.